One sample yielded the 21 T cell receptor beta chains listed below, sequenced in a study of PD-1 blockade in mismatch repair-deficient tumors. TCRdb's copy holds only in-frame clones and misses some; the assay was immunoSEQ multiplex PCR. In the table there are approximately 20,000 clones, 82% of which are singletons. The sequences come from PBMCs, collected 52 weeks after starting pembrolizumab. These receptors all stem from an adult with mismatch repair-deficient cancer.

The rearrangement uses TRBV5-6 and TRBJ2-1; D not certain. The V end lost 2 bases, the J end lost 4 bases, and 4 bases lay between the germline ends. This CDR3 is 12 amino acids long. Germline CDR1 reads SGHDT; CDR2 reads YYEEEE. In DNA, the CDR3 is TGTGCCAGCAGCTTCTTGTACAATGAGCAGTTCTTC. This sequence encodes CASSFLYNEQFF.

This clone was counted a few times. The V and J genes are TRBV5-1 and TRBJ2-7, with TRBD1 identical over 9 bases. CDR1 and CDR2 (germline): SGHRS, YFSETQ. Germline trimming cut 4 bases from V and 3 bases from J; bases unmatched to any gene: 5. The CDR3 has 14 amino acids. CDR3 residues: CASSEDRGDYEQYF. The CDR3 nucleotides are TGCGCCAGCAGCGAGGACAGGGGAGACTACGAGCAGTACTTC.

This sequence joins TRBV18 and TRBJ2-7, with TRBD2 matching 7 bases. Germline CDR1 reads KGHSH; CDR2 reads LQKENI. Trimming removed 3 bases from V and 2 bases from J; junction bases left unmatched: 1. The CDR3 runs to 13 residues. The CDR3 region has the DNA TGTGCCAGCTCACCGGGGACTACCTACGAGCAGTACTTC. This sequence encodes CASSPGTTYEQYF.

The V gene is TRBV28, the J gene TRBJ1-2; D is perhaps TRBD1 (6 bases). The CDR3 covers 13 residues. V was clipped by 10 bases and J by 7 bases, with 19 bases between them. Germline V gene lookup returns CDR1 MDHEN and CDR2 SYDVKM. For the CDR3, the DNA is TGTGCCACCCGGGACAACCACTCTGTTGGCTACACCTTC. Translated: CATRDNHSVGYTF.

The sample holds a few counts of this clone. J is TRBJ2-1 and V is TRBV7-6; 11 bases align to TRBD2. The ends lost 5 bases at V and 4 bases at J; junction bases unmatched: 10. CDR3 size: 17 residues. Germline-derived CDR1 and CDR2 are SGHVS and FNYEAQ. The CDR3 DNA reads TGTGCCAGCAGCCCCACGGCACTAGCGGGAGCTTACAATGAGCAGTTCTTC. Translating it yields CASSPTALAGAYNEQFF.

The V and J genes are TRBV28 and TRBJ2-3, with TRBD1 matching 11 bases. CDR3 length equals 15 residues. With 6 bases clipped from V and 4 bases from J, the junction kept 6 bases outside the gene matches. Germline CDR1 is MDHEN and CDR2 is SYDVKM. CDR3 in amino acids: CASSPRTGGADTQYF. CDR3 sequence (DNA): TGTGCCAGCAGCCCCCGGACAGGGGGCGCAGATACGCAGTATTTT.

The rearrangement uses TRBV2 and TRBJ2-1; 7 bases are shared with TRBD2. CDR1 SNHLY and CDR2 FYNNEI come from the germline V gene. This CDR3 has 15 residues. V lost 5 bases, J lost 3 bases, and 7 bases stayed unmatched. The CDR3 nucleotides read TGTGCCAGCAGTCCGGGATCTAGCGGCTACAATGAGCAGTTCTTC. It is translated as CASSPGSSGYNEQFF. The whole variable domain, remainder taken from reference TRBV2 and TRBJ2-1, is EPEVTQTPSHQVTQMGQEVILRCVPISNHLYFYWYRQILGQKVEFLVSFYNNEISEKSEIFDDQFSVERPDGSNFTLKIRSTKLEDSAMYFCASSPGSSGYNEQFFGPGTRLTVL.

In its sample, this clone was seen once. The chain has TRBV6-5 and TRBJ1-2; a possible D gene is TRBD1 (5 bases). With 0 bases removed from V and 4 bases from J, the gap between germline ends came to 12 bases. Per the germline V gene, CDR1 is MNHEY and CDR2 is SVGAGI. The CDR3 runs 15 residues. The CDR3 region has the DNA TGTGCCAGCAGTTACTCCCAGGGTGGCGCCTATGGCTACACCTTC. Residues: CASSYSQGGAYGYTF.

The chain couples TRBV29-1 to TRBJ2-2; no reliable D call. The germline V gene has CDR1 SQVTM and CDR2 ANQGSEA. The ends were cut back, 5 bases at V and 6 bases at J, with 13 bases in the middle. The CDR3 is made up of 13 amino acids. CDR3 bases: TGCAGCGTTCAGGCCAAATCCTCCGGGGAGCTGTTTTTT. Residues: CSVQAKSSGELFF.

This clone has a handful of counts. The J gene is TRBJ2-7, the V gene TRBV29-1; tentatively, D is TRBD2 (5 bases). CDR1 is SQVTM, CDR2 ANQGSEA, per germline. Deletions cut 3 bases from V and 3 bases from J, with 6 bases between. The CDR3 is made up of 11 amino acids. The CDR3 bases are TGCAGCGTTGATGCGGGCTACGAGCAGTACTTC. This codes for CSVDAGYEQYF.

The rearrangement links TRBV6-6 to TRBJ1-2; TRBD1 agrees at 7 bases. The CDR3 loop spans 14 amino acids. Germline loops: CDR1 MNHNY, CDR2 SVGAGI (reference sequence). J gave up 7 bases and V 0 bases, and 5 bases lay outside the gene matches. The CDR3 DNA follows: TGTGCCAGCAGTTACTCTCCCGGGACAGTTGGCTACACCTTC. Protein sequence: CASSYSPGTVGYTF.

The chain combines TRBV27 with TRBJ2-7; TRBD1 matches 12 bases. The V gene end was trimmed by 5 bases and the J gene end by 4 bases; junction bases not matched to a gene: 12. CDR1 and CDR2 from the germline V gene are MNHEY and SMNVEV (reference sequence). The CDR3 has 17 amino acids. CDR3 DNA sequence: TGTGCCAGCAGTCCACTGCTTGGGACAGGGGGCTTTTACGAGCAGTACTTC. As protein: CASSPLLGTGGFYEQYF.

The genes are TRBV2 and TRBJ2-3, with 10 bases aligning to TRBD1. Trimming at V came to 8 bases and at J to 4 bases, leaving 3 bases not matched to a gene. Germline V gives CDR1 SNHLY, CDR2 FYNNEI. The CDR3 is made up of 13 amino acids. The CDR3 region is CASWGQGSDTQYF. CDR3 DNA: TGTGCCAGCTGGGGACAGGGGTCAGATACGCAGTATTTT.

The V call is TRBV6-1, the J call TRBJ1-1; 7 nucleotides match TRBD1. The junction had 9 bases not matched to a gene; V was cut back by 7 bases and J by 7 bases. From germline, CDR1 is MNHNS and CDR2 SASEGT. This CDR3 has 13 residues. The CDR3 coding sequence is TGTGCCAGCAACATTCTCAGGGACAGTGAAGCTTTCTTT. Residues: CASNILRDSEAFF.

In its sample, this clone was seen a few times. V usage is TRBV5-1 and J usage is TRBJ2-7, with 7 bases fitting TRBD1. There are 14 residues in the CDR3. Trimming took 2 bases from V and 2 from J; bases not matched to a gene: 4. The germline V gene encodes CDR1 SGHRS and CDR2 YFSETQ. The CDR3 DNA reads as TGCGCCAGCAGCTTACAGGGGTCCCCCTACGAGCAGTACTTC. Protein product: CASSLQGSPYEQYF. The complete variable domain, with remaining parts taken from reference TRBV5-1 and TRBJ2-7, reads KAGVTQTPRYLIKTRGQQVTLSCSPISGHRSVSWYQQTPGQGLQFLFEYFSETQRNKGNFPGRFSGRQFSNSRSEMNVSTLELGDSALYLCASSLQGSPYEQYFGPGTRLTVT.

This clone showed up just once. This chain uses TRBV10-3 with TRBJ2-2; D gene unclear. CDR1 is ENHRY and CDR2 is SYGVKD in the germline V gene. This CDR3 has 14 residues. V lost 10 bases and J lost 7, with 19 bases in between. Here the CDR3 reads CATEAQAQDGELFF. The CDR3 DNA sequence: TGTGCCACCGAAGCCCAAGCCCAAGACGGGGAGCTGTTTTTT.

V is TRBV5-6 and J is TRBJ2-1, with 10 bases matching TRBD2. The V and J ends lost 4 bases and 5 bases, in that order; junction bases with no gene match: 3. Germline V lookup: CDR1 SGHDT, CDR2 YYEEEE. The CDR3 has 14 residues. The CDR3 sequence: CASSIGLADNEQFF. Here the CDR3 DNA reads TGTGCCAGCAGCATAGGACTAGCGGACAATGAGCAGTTCTTC.

The J gene is TRBJ2-2, the V gene TRBV6-1, with TRBD1 identical over 7 bases. The CDR3 sequence is 15 residues long. CDR1 is MNHNS, CDR2 SASEGT, per germline. With 8 bases clipped from V and 2 bases from J, the junction kept 8 bases outside the gene matches. CDR3 bases: TGTGCCAGCGATCGAGACAGGGTTAACACCGGGGAGCTGTTTTTT. It is translated as CASDRDRVNTGELFF.

CDR3 protein: CASSPGMGGRETQYF. In DNA form, the CDR3 reads TGTGCCAGCAGTCCCGGGATGGGAGGCAGAGAGACCCAGTACTTC. The chain joins TRBV25-1 to TRBJ2-5; D perhaps matches TRBD2 (6 bases). This CDR3 comprises 15 residues. Looked up from germline, CDR1 is MGHDK and CDR2 is SYGVNS. Trimming left V 5 bases short and J 4 bases short, with 17 bases between.

The chain uses TRBV16 and TRBJ2-7, with D tentatively TRBD2 (5 bases). CDR3 length: 15 residues. From germline, CDR1 is KGHSY and CDR2 FQNENV. Trimming removed 0 bases from V and 7 bases from J, with 16 bases in between. The CDR3: CASSQSTGLTLEQYF. CDR3 bases: TGTGCCAGCAGCCAATCGACCGGACTCACCTTGGAGCAGTACTTC.

V gene TRBV18 combines with J gene TRBJ1-1; D unresolved. The germline V gene has CDR1 KGHSH and CDR2 LQKENI. The V end was cut by 1 base, the J end by 1 base, with 7 bases between. The CDR3 sequence is 14 residues long. This chain's CDR3 is CASSPQTQNTEAFF. CDR3 in DNA: TGTGCCAGCTCACCACAGACACAGAACACTGAAGCTTTCTTT. Drawing the rest from reference TRBV18 and TRBJ1-1, the complete variable domain is NAGVMQNPRHLVRRRGQEARLRCSPMKGHSHVYWYRQLPEEGLKFMVYLQKENIIDESGMPKERFSAEFPKEGPSILRIQQVVRGDSAAYFCASSPQTQNTEAFFGQGTRLTVV.